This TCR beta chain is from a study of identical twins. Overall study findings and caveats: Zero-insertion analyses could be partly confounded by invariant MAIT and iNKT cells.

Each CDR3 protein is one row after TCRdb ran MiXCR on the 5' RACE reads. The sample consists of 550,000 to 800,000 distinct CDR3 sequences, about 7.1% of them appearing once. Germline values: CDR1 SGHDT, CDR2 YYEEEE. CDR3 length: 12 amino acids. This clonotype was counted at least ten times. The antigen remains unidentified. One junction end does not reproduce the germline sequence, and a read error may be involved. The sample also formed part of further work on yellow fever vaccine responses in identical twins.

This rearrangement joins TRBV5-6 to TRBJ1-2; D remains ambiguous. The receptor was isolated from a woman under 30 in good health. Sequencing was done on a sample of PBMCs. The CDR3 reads CASSLAVGGLAF. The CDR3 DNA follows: TGTGCCAGCAGCTTGGCCGTTGGAGGCCTAGCCTTC.